The next 28 T cell receptor beta chains were all read from a single sample in a study of radiation and T cells in renal cell carcinoma. Generated by immunoSEQ multiplex PCR, the TCRdb table keeps only in-frame clones and is missing some. The profile shows around 130,000 clones, 88% of them singletons. The time point is: blood 2 weeks post-SBRT. Treatment indicated: 15 Gy SBRT to primary tumor, nephrectomy 4 weeks later. Source: blood, taken from a patient whose treatment included radiotherapy and nephrectomy. These receptors came from a woman aged 70-85 years with renal cell carcinoma.

The chain carries TRBV30 and TRBJ1-2, with 12 positions matching TRBD1. The CDR3 length is 14 residues. The J segment lost 6 bases and the V segment lost 5 bases, leaving 7 bases of the junction unmatched. Per the germline V gene, CDR1 is GTSNPN and CDR2 is SVGIG (reference sequence). The CDR3 DNA follows: TGTGCCTGGGCCCCAGGGGACAGGGGGCATGGCTACACCTTC. Encoded protein: CAWAPGDRGHGYTF.

This sequence joins TRBV2 and TRBJ1-1, with D uncertain. Trimming took off 2 bases at V and 3 bases at J, with 13 bases between the two ends. Germline loops: CDR1 SNHLY, CDR2 FYNNEI. CDR3 size: 15 residues. This chain's CDR3 is CASSENSAGDTEAFF. The CDR3 bases are TGTGCCAGCAGTGAAAATTCGGCAGGAGACACTGAAGCTTTCTTT.

The chain links TRBV5-8 to TRBJ1-1; the D gene is possibly TRBD1 (5 bases). Trimming stripped 2 bases from V and 1 base from J, with 12 bases between. CDR3 size: 15 residues. From germline, CDR1 is SGHTS and CDR2 YDEGEE. The CDR3 loop reads CASSLGRRGNTEAFF. In DNA form, the CDR3 reads TGTGCCAGCAGCTTAGGACGGAGGGGGAACACTGAAGCTTTCTTT.

The rearrangement joins TRBV30 to TRBJ1-6; 10 positions agree with TRBD1. J lost 9 bases, V lost 5 bases, and 7 bases had no gene match. The CDR3 is 14 residues long. Germline V gene data show CDR1 as GTSNPN and CDR2 as SVGIG (reference sequence). In nucleotides, the CDR3 is TGTGCCTGGGGGGGACAGGGGTTGGTTTCACCCCTCCACTTT. This translates into CAWGGQGLVSPLHF. The full variable domain, its missing parts supplied by reference TRBV30 and TRBJ1-6, is SQTIHQWPATLVQPVGSPLSLECTVEGTSNPNLYWYRQAAGRGLQLLFYSVGIGQISSEVPQNLSASRPQDRQFILSSKKLLLSDSGFYLCAWGGQGLVSPLHFGNGTRLTVT.

V is TRBV27 and J is TRBJ2-5, with a tentative D call TRBD1 (5 bases). Trimming removed 3 bases at V and 2 bases at J, with 10 bases between. Per the germline V gene, CDR1 is MNHEY and CDR2 is SMNVEV (reference sequence). CDR3 length equals 14 residues. DNA for the CDR3: TGTGCCAGCAGTTTTCAGGGCCCTCAAGAGACCCAGTACTTC. It yields the protein CASSFQGPQETQYF.

This chain connects TRBV5-1 to TRBJ1-1; possibly TRBD1 for D (5 bases). The CDR3 consists of 15 residues. CDR1 is SGHRS, CDR2 YFSETQ, per germline. V lost 2 bases, J lost 1 base, and 12 bases lay in between. The CDR3 DNA is TGCGCCAGCAGCTTACTTGCACAGGCGAACACTGAAGCTTTCTTT. Encoded protein: CASSLLAQANTEAFF.

This clone was seen just once. The genes are TRBV11-2 and TRBJ2-7; no firm D call. CDR1 and CDR2 (germline): SGHAT, FQNNGV. Trimming stripped 0 bases from V and 7 bases from J, with 10 bases between. The CDR3 contains 13 residues. CDR3 nucleotide sequence: TGTGCCAGCAGCTTAGATCCCCTGACTGAGCAGTACTTC. Translation: CASSLDPLTEQYF.

The chain carries TRBV18 and TRBJ2-1, with D perhaps TRBD1 (6 bases). CDR1 and CDR2 from the germline V gene are KGHSH and LQKENI. CDR3 length equals 14 residues. Trimming took 4 bases from V and 4 from J, leaving 11 bases between them. The CDR3 nucleotides are TGTGCCAGCTCACAAGACAGGTCTTACAATGAGCAGTTCTTC. It translates to CASSQDRSYNEQFF.

The rearrangement joins TRBV2 to TRBJ2-7; D gene ambiguous. Trimming cost V 6 bases and J 3 bases, with 12 bases left between them. The CDR3 has 13 residues. The germline CDR1 and CDR2 sequences are SNHLY and FYNNEI. CDR3 DNA: TGTGCCAGCAGGCGTACGCAGGACTACGAGCAGTACTTC. Residues: CASRRTQDYEQYF.

This rearrangement joins TRBV16 to TRBJ2-5; 7 nucleotides line up with TRBD2. CDR1 KGHSY and CDR2 FQNENV come from the germline V gene. Trimming cost V 0 bases and J 5 bases; bases outside gene matches: 3. CDR3 length: 14 residues. The CDR3 DNA is TGTGCCAGCAGCCAATCCCTAGCGGTGGAGACCCAGTACTTC. The encoded protein is CASSQSLAVETQYF.

This chain joins TRBV9 and TRBJ2-2; TRBD2 matches 12 bases. V was clipped by 1 base and J by 0 bases; unmatched bases: 4. The CDR3 consists of 18 residues. Per the germline V gene, CDR1 is SGDLS and CDR2 is YYNGEE. The CDR3 nucleotides are TGTGCCAGCAGCGTACCTAGCGGGGGGGCACCGAACACCGGGGAGCTGTTTTTT. Translating gives CASSVPSGGAPNTGELFF.

Only one count was recorded for this clone. This chain links TRBV10-3 with TRBJ1-1; D unclear. Germline V gives CDR1 ENHRY, CDR2 SYGVKD. The germline V and J ends were trimmed by 0 bases and 1 base, with 12 bases remaining between them. This CDR3 spans 16 amino acids. CDR3: CAISESGRTGNTEAFF. In DNA, the CDR3 is TGTGCCATCAGTGAGTCTGGGCGGACTGGGAACACTGAAGCTTTCTTT.

The gene calls are TRBV4-2 and TRBJ2-7; D is possibly TRBD1 or TRBD2 (5 bases each). Trimming shortened V by 0 bases and J by 5 bases, and 8 bases separated the two germline ends. This CDR3 spans 13 amino acids. Germline V gives CDR1 LGHNA, CDR2 YNFKEQ. DNA of the CDR3: TGTGCCAGCAGCCAAGATCGGGACCACGAGCAGTACTTC. This translates into CASSQDRDHEQYF.

The chain recombines TRBV6-7 with TRBJ1-5, with TRBD1 identical over 9 bases. TRBV6-7 is designated an ORF whose function remains uncertain. The CDR3 has 15 amino acids. Unmatched junction bases numbered 7, after V lost 5 bases and J lost 5 bases. CDR3 nucleotide sequence: TGTGCCAGCAGTGCCGGGACAGGGTTCGATCAGCCCCAGCATTTT. Its protein product is CASSAGTGFDQPQHF.

This clone showed up many times. This CDR3 is CASSYGTGRYEQYF. CDR3 DNA: TGTGCCAGCAGCTACGGGACAGGGCGGTACGAGCAGTACTTC. The gene calls are TRBV5-4 and TRBJ2-7, with 9 bases matching TRBD1. Per the germline V gene, CDR1 is SGHNT and CDR2 is YYREEE (reference sequence). The CDR3 contains 14 residues. With 3 bases clipped from V and 4 bases from J, the junction kept 5 bases outside the gene matches.

The genes are TRBV9 and TRBJ2-7; 11 positions match TRBD2. Per the germline V gene, CDR1 is SGDLS and CDR2 is YYNGEE. Trimming cost V 3 bases and J 6 bases; bases outside gene matches: 8. The CDR3 runs to 15 residues. CDR3 region: CASSATSGVVSEQYF. The DNA for the CDR3 is TGTGCCAGCAGCGCGACTAGCGGGGTCGTGAGCGAGCAGTACTTC.

DNA of the CDR3: TGTGCCAGCAGCTACAAATTACTCGGGACAGGCATACAAGAGACCCAGTACTTC. Amino acids: CASSYKLLGTGIQETQYF. V usage is TRBV5-8 and J usage is TRBJ2-5; 8 nucleotides agree with TRBD1. V gave up 3 bases and J gave up 2 bases; unmatched junction bases: 15. CDR3 length: 18 residues. CDR1 is SGHTS, CDR2 YDEGEE, per germline.

The CDR3 DNA is TGCGCCAGCAGCCGCGGGGTAGGACAGGGGGCTGGAGATACGCAGTATTTT. Protein: CASSRGVGQGAGDTQYF. The chain uses TRBV4-3 and TRBJ2-3; TRBD1 matches 11 bases. Unmatched junction bases numbered 11, after V lost 4 bases and J lost 5 bases. This CDR3 region has 17 residues. CDR1 and CDR2 (germline): LGHNA, YSLEER.

This chain joins TRBV7-2 and TRBJ2-7; a possible D gene is TRBD1 (5 bases). Trimming left V 5 bases short and J 5 bases short, with 16 bases between. The CDR3 is made up of 14 amino acids. The germline V gene encodes CDR1 SGHTA and CDR2 FQGNSA. DNA of the CDR3: TGTGCCAGCAGCACCCGCCCAGGGTTCGACGAGCAGTACTTC. Translated, it gives CASSTRPGFDEQYF.

The chain recombines TRBV5-6 with TRBJ2-5; D possibly uses TRBD1 or TRBD2 (5 bases each). This CDR3 contains 14 residues. V was pared by 2 bases and J by 6 bases, with 14 bases between. The germline CDR1 and CDR2 sequences are SGHDT and YYEEEE. This CDR3 is CASSFEGRAKTQYF. CDR3 sequence (DNA): TGTGCCAGCAGCTTCGAGGGGCGCGCAAAGACCCAGTACTTC.

The chain employs TRBV9 and TRBJ1-3; D not resolved. The CDR3 runs to 14 residues. Trimming took 6 bases from V and 0 from J, leaving 10 bases between them. In germline, CDR1 is SGDLS, CDR2 YYNGEE. CDR3 sequence: CASTRGSSGNTIYF. In DNA form, the CDR3 reads TGTGCCAGCACTCGCGGGAGCTCTGGAAACACCATATATTTT.

The chain uses TRBV19 and TRBJ1-1, with D uncertain. V was clipped by 6 bases and J by 1 base, with 27 bases between them. The CDR3 covers 19 residues. CDR1 and CDR2 (germline): LNHDA, SQIVND (reference sequence). The CDR3 region is CASSIRHITGFGRNTEAFF. Here the CDR3 DNA reads TGTGCCAGTAGCATCAGACACATTACGGGGTTCGGGCGGAACACTGAAGCTTTCTTT.

The chain couples TRBV6-4 to TRBJ1-3, with 7 nucleotides matching TRBD1. The J segment lost 0 bases and the V segment lost 6 bases, leaving 8 bases of the junction unmatched. Germline CDR1 MRHNA, CDR2 SNTAGT. This CDR3 is 16 amino acids long. CDR3 region: CASSLGTDLSGNTIYF. For the CDR3, the DNA is TGTGCCAGCAGCCTAGGGACAGACCTCTCTGGAAACACCATATATTTT.

J is TRBJ2-3 and V is TRBV10-3, with 7 positions matching TRBD2. Germline V gene lookup returns CDR1 ENHRY and CDR2 SYGVKD. The CDR3 contains 13 residues. V trimming: 8 bases; J trimming: 0 bases; junction bases outside the gene matches: 2. The CDR3 nucleotides are TGTGCCATCGAAGCGGGGAGCACAGATACGCAGTATTTT. Protein: CAIEAGSTDTQYF.

J is TRBJ2-2 and V is TRBV2; a possible D gene is TRBD2 (5 bases). The V end lost 2 bases, the J end lost 2 bases, and 9 bases lay between the germline ends. CDR3 length: 15 residues. CDR1 is SNHLY, CDR2 FYNNEI, per germline. The CDR3 DNA reads as TGTGCCAGCAGTGAAACGGACTTTAACACCGGGGAGCTGTTTTTT. As protein: CASSETDFNTGELFF.

The chain uses TRBV6-5 and TRBJ1-2; D possibly corresponds to TRBD1 (5 bases). V lost 10 bases to trimming and J lost 8 bases, with 17 bases between them. The CDR3 is 12 amino acids. CDR1 MNHEY and CDR2 SVGAGI come from the germline V gene. The CDR3 loop reads CATRPKRTGYTF. The CDR3 nucleotides are TGTGCCACCAGACCAAAGCGGACAGGCTACACCTTC.

Concerning this clone itself: The junction departs from germline at one end; a sequencing error may be responsible. This chain links TRBV7-7 with TRBJ1-1; 7 bases match TRBD1. This CDR3 region has 15 residues. Germline loops: CDR1 SSHAT, CDR2 FNYEAQ (reference sequence). DNA for the CDR3: TGTGCTAGCAGCTTAGGGACAGCCGGCACCACTGAAGCTTTCTTT. It translates to CASSLGTAGTTEAFF. Complete variable domain (other parts from reference TRBV7-7 and TRBJ1-1): GAGVSQSPRYKVTKRGQDVTLRCDPISSHATLYWYQQALGQGPEFLTYFNYEAQPDKSGLPSDRFSAERPEGSISTLTIQRTEQRDSAMYRCASSLGTAGTTEAFFGQGTRLTVV.

The V call is TRBV7-9, the J call TRBJ1-6; 8 bases line up with TRBD1. The CDR3 has 14 residues. Germline trimming cut 0 bases from V and 10 bases from J; bases unmatched to any gene: 2. Germline assignment: CDR1 SEHNR and CDR2 FQNEAQ (reference sequence). The CDR3 loop reads CASSLADRDSPLHF. In DNA, the CDR3 is TGTGCCAGCAGCTTAGCGGACAGGGACTCACCCCTCCACTTT.